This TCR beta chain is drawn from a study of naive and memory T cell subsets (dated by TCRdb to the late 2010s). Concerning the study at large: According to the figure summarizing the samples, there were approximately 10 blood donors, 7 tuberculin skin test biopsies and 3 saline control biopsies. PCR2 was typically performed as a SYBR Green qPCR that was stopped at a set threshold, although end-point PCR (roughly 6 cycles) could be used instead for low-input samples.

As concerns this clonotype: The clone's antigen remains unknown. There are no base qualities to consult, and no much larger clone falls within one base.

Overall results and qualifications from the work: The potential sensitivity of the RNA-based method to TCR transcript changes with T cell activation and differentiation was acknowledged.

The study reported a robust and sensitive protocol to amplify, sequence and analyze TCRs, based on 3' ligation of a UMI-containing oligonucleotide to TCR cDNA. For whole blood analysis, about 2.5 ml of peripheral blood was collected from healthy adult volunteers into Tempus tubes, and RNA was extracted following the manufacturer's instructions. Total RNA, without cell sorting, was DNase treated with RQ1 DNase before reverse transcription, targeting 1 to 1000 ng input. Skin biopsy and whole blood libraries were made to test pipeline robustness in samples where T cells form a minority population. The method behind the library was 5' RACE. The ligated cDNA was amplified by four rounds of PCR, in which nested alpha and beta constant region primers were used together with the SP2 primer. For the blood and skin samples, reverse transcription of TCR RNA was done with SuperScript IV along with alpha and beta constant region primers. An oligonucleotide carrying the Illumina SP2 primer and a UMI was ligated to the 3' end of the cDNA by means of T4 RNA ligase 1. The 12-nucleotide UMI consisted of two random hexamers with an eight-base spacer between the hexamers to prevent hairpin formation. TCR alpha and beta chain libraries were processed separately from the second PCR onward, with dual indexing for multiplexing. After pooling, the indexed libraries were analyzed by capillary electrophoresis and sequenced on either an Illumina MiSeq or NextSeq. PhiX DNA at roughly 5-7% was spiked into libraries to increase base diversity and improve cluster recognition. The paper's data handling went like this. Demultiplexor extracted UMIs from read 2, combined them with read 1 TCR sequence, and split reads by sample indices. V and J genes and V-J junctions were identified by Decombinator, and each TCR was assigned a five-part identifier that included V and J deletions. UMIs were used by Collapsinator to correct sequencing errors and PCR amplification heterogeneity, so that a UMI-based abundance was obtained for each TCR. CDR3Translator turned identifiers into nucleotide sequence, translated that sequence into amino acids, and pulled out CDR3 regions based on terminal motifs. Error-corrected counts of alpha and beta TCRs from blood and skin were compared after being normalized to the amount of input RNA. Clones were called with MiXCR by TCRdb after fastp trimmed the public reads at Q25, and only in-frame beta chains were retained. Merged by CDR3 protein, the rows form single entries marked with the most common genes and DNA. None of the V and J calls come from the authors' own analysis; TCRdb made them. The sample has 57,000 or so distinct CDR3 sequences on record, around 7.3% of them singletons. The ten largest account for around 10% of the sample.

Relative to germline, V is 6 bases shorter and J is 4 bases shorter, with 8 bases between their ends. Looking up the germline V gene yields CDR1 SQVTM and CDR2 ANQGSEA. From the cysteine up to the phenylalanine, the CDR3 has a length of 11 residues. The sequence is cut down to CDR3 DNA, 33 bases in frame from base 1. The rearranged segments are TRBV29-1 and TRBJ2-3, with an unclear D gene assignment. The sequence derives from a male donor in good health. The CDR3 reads CSVPQADTQYF. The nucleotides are TGCAGCGTCCCACAAGCAGATACGCAGTATTTT.